This TCR beta chain is drawn from a study of cytotoxic CD8 clonotypes in ibrutinib-treated CLL (dated by TCRdb to about 2021). Regarding the complete study: The cohort included roughly 15 treatment-naive and approximately twelve relapsed/refractory patients; some 18 were IGHV unmutated. Responses were partial in approximately 24 patients and complete in 2; after median around 68 months follow-up, some 15 stayed in remission and 12 progressed. The response samples were drawn at a median of approximately 12 months into treatment, with a range of roughly 6 to 36 months. An average of roughly 250,000 productive templates and 94,082 productive rearrangements was obtained per sample. Longitudinal samples were available for about 30% of the roughly 86 trial participants. Cryopreserved peripheral blood mononuclear cells were obtained prior to treatment, at the time of response, and at either disease progression or sustained remission. Every sample from remission and from progressive disease was obtained while the patients were still on ibrutinib.

Each clonotype received, on average, around 10x coverage in deep resolution sequencing performed on a MiSeq, where the target depth lay between 1 in 1 million and 1 in 200,000 T cells. TCR beta libraries were generated with the immunoSEQ hsTCRB Kit. In the original analysis: The data were analyzed with ImmunoSEQ Analyzer and ImmunoSEQ Data Assistant, and V, D and J gene assignments followed IMGT definitions. Clonality was computed as one minus normalized Shannon entropy of productive rearrangement frequencies, ranging from 0 to 1. Only overrepresented clonotypes making up at least 0.05% of each patient's repertoire were included in the public clonotype analysis. About a dozen repertoires from age-matched healthy donors, obtained from immuneACCESS, served as clonality controls. TCRdb took this table from immuneACCESS and kept in-frame rearrangements with V and J called. Such tables lack part of the clones; where checked against another copy, unresolved V genes explain under half of the gap, and the rest is unexplained. For V, J and clone size, that table is used; D and trimming come from the DNA. The sample profile shows 150,000 to 250,000 clones; about 72% of them were found once. The ten largest clones represent over 10% of the sample.

The CDR3, from cysteine to phenylalanine, totals 15 residues. Of all the DNA, just the CDR3 is kept, 45 bases in frame from base 1. Looking up the germline V gene (reference sequence) yields CDR1 GTSNPN and CDR2 SVGIG. At the junction V is shortened by 3 bases and J by 4 bases; bases outside the gene matches: 5. What the authors observed across the whole study: Public clonotypes were rare and either shrank or stayed stable during treatment, and the rise in clonality at ibrutinib response reflected expansion of private clonotypes. Sampling times were not matched between patients in sustained remission and patients whose disease was progressing, and lymph node repertoires were not examined. An increase in clonality was observed at ibrutinib response, with clonality remaining stable during sustained remission and falling back toward baseline at progression. At baseline, clonality was higher than in age-matched healthy donors and showed a strong correlation with circulating CD8+ T-cell counts.

What the time point label conveys for this sample: around 2 years on ibrutinib. For TCR beta library preparation, about 2 micrograms of genomic DNA was extracted from cryopreserved PBMCs. Longitudinal blood samples from CLL patients receiving ibrutinib monotherapy were subjected to high-throughput TCR beta sequencing. The patients were enrolled in a single-center, open-label phase 2 trial of ibrutinib monotherapy. Turning to this clone: Its antigen is currently not known. Base qualities are not at hand, and no much larger clone is one base apart.

The source is a human donor with chronic lymphocytic leukemia. The chain couples TRBV30 to TRBJ1-5; 11 bases in between match TRBD1. Specimen: PBMCs, collected after 24 months of ibrutinib treatment. The CDR3 reads CAWRFGTGGNQPQHF. The nucleotide sequence is TGTGCCTGGAGATTCGGGACAGGGGGGAATCAGCCCCAGCATTTT.